A selection of T cell receptor beta chains follows, all from one sample in a study of blood T cells in healthy people across ages. MiXCR, applied by TCRdb to the 5' RACE reads, yields one record per CDR3 protein. The table records about 1.1 million distinct CDR3 sequences, 35% to 45% of them present only once. Sequenced material: blood. The source is a man in his late teens or twenties in good health. The CDR3 runs from the conserved cysteine through the conserved F or W. The D gene is left open where the match is weak. For some rows the clone size is stated as once, few or many, or as a class when expanded; others skip it.

size: once
V: TRBV10-3
J: TRBJ2-2
D: -
DNA: TGTGCCATCAGTGCTGCAGGCGCGAACACCGGGGAGCTGTTTTTT
CDR3: CAISAAGANTGELFF

size: few
V: TRBV12-3/TRBV12-4
J: TRBJ1-5
D: -
DNA: TGTGCCAGCAGTTTTCAGGGGAGGGAGCCCCAGCATTTT
CDR3: CASSFQGREPQHF

size: -
V: TRBV13
J: TRBJ2-3
D: -
DNA: TGTGCCAGCAGCTATGAGGATACGCAGTATTTT
CDR3: CASSYEDTQYF

size: -
V: TRBV4-2
J: TRBJ1-5
D: -
DNA: TGTGCCAGCAGCCATGAAGGGGCGTATAGCAATCAGCCCCAGCATTTT
CDR3: CASSHEGAYSNQPQHF

size: -
V: TRBV7-9
J: TRBJ1-1
D: -
DNA: TGTGCCAGCAGACCAAACATGGGGGCACAGGAGAACACTGAAGCTTTCTTT
CDR3: CASRPNMGAQENTEAFF

size: few
V: TRBV2
J: TRBJ1-5
D: -
DNA: TGTGCCAGCAGGACGGGGGCAGGGCTCAATCAGCCCCAGCATTTT
CDR3: CASRTGAGLNQPQHF

size: -
V: TRBV9
J: TRBJ2-2
D: -
DNA: TGTGCCAGCAGCGCCTTTGTCTCCGGGGAGCTGTTTTTT
CDR3: CASSAFVSGELFF

size: few
V: TRBV12-3/TRBV12-4
J: TRBJ1-1
D: -
DNA: TGTGCCAGCAGTGGCCCCCGGCAGAGTGTATCTGAAGCTTTCTTT
CDR3: CASSGPRQSVSEAFF

size: -
V: TRBV6-6
J: TRBJ2-5
D: -
DNA: TGTGCCAGCAGTTACTCGAATTTGGGCCAAGAGACCCAGTACTTC
CDR3: CASSYSNLGQETQYF

size: many
V: TRBV25-1
J: TRBJ2-1
D: -
DNA: TGTGCCAGCAGTCCGGGACTCAGCTACAATGAGCAGTTCTTC
CDR3: CASSPGLSYNEQFF

size: few
V: TRBV6-2/TRBV6-3
J: TRBJ2-1
D: TRBD1
DNA: TGTGCCAGCAGATACAGGGGGGAGAACAATGAGCAGTTCTTC
CDR3: CASRYRGENNEQFF

size: -
V: TRBV7-9
J: TRBJ2-1
D: -
DNA: TGTGCCAGCAGCTTAGGGAACCTAGTCCTGGTCTACAATGAGCAGTTCTTC
CDR3: CASSLGNLVLVYNEQFF

size: -
V: TRBV6-4
J: TRBJ2-1
D: -
DNA: TGTGCCAGCAGTGACGGAGGGGGTGTTTCCTACAATGAGCAGTTCTTC
CDR3: CASSDGGGVSYNEQFF

size: -
V: TRBV15
J: TRBJ1-2
D: -
DNA: TGTGCCACCAGCAGAGATACGGTTAACTATGGCTACACCTTC
CDR3: CATSRDTVNYGYTF

size: many
V: TRBV27
J: TRBJ1-4
D: TRBD1
DNA: TGTGCCAGCAGTCGACAGGGCTCTTGGGAAAAACTGTTTTTT
CDR3: CASSRQGSWEKLFF

size: -
V: TRBV28
J: TRBJ2-4
D: TRBD1
DNA: TGTGCCAGCAGACAGACAGGGGTGAAAAACATTCAGTACTTC
CDR3: CASRQTGVKNIQYF

size: -
V: TRBV9
J: TRBJ2-1
D: TRBD1
DNA: TGTGCCAGCAGCGTAGCTCCGGACAGGGGGACCTACAATGAGCAGTTCTTC
CDR3: CASSVAPDRGTYNEQFF

size: few
V: TRBV2
J: TRBJ1-4
D: -
DNA: TGTGCCAGCGGCCGGGACATCACAACTAATGAAAAACTGTTTTTT
CDR3: CASGRDITTNEKLFF

size: -
V: TRBV30
J: TRBJ1-4
D: -
DNA: TGTGCCTGGAGTCGACAGGAAAAACTGTTTTTT
CDR3: CAWSRQEKLFF

size: many
V: TRBV29-1
J: TRBJ2-3
D: -
DNA: TGCAGCGTTGTGGGCCTCGGGGCAGATACGCAGTATTTT
CDR3: CSVVGLGADTQYF

size: -
V: TRBV6-6
J: TRBJ1-1
D: TRBD1
DNA: TGTGCCAGCAGTTACCCAAGGGACAGGATGAACACTGAAGCTTTCTTT
CDR3: CASSYPRDRMNTEAFF

size: few
V: TRBV4-3
J: TRBJ2-1
D: TRBD1
DNA: TGCGCCAGCAGCCTACGACAGGGATCGGATGAGCAGTTCTTC
CDR3: CASSLRQGSDEQFF

size: -
V: TRBV27
J: TRBJ1-5
D: -
DNA: TGTGCCAGCAGTCAAGCCGGGACTGTTCTTAATCAGCCCCAGCATTTT
CDR3: CASSQAGTVLNQPQHF

size: -
V: TRBV27
J: TRBJ1-6
D: TRBD1
DNA: TGTGCCAGCATGAGGGACAGGGGATATAATTCACCCCTCCACTTT
CDR3: CASMRDRGYNSPLHF

size: few
V: TRBV10-3
J: TRBJ2-5
D: -
DNA: TGTGCCATCAGGAACCCTGAAGAGACCCAGTACTTC
CDR3: CAIRNPEETQYF

size: -
V: TRBV20-1
J: TRBJ2-5
D: -
DNA: TGCAGTGCTAGATCCCTCAAGGGAGTGGAAGAGACCCAGTACTTC
CDR3: CSARSLKGVEETQYF

size: many
V: TRBV7-2
J: TRBJ1-2
D: -
DNA: TGTGCCAGCAGCGAGGGACAAAACTATGGCTACACCTTC
CDR3: CASSEGQNYGYTF

size: -
V: TRBV7-9
J: TRBJ1-2
D: -
DNA: TGTGCCAGCAGGTCCGTCACAGCCTCTGGCTACACCTTC
CDR3: CASRSVTASGYTF

size: -
V: TRBV11-2
J: TRBJ1-5
D: TRBD1
DNA: TGTGCCAGCAGCTGGGGGGGACAGAACAATCAGCCCCAGCATTTT
CDR3: CASSWGGQNNQPQHF

size: -
V: TRBV12-3/TRBV12-4
J: TRBJ2-1
D: -
DNA: TGTGCCAGCAGTTTACGGGACACAGGAGGGAAGTTCTTC
CDR3: CASSLRDTGGKFF

size: few
V: TRBV12-3/TRBV12-4
J: TRBJ1-2
D: -
DNA: TGTGCCAGCAACGATCCCTTGTATCAGGGCCTGAACTATGGCTACACCTTC
CDR3: CASNDPLYQGLNYGYTF

size: few
V: TRBV2
J: TRBJ1-5
D: -
DNA: TGTGCCAGCAGGGGCCCGTTTAGCAATCAGCCCCAGCATTTT
CDR3: CASRGPFSNQPQHF

size: few
V: TRBV7-6
J: TRBJ2-5
D: TRBD2
DNA: TGTGCCAGCAGCTTACGAACTAGCGTCGGGGAGACCCAGTACTTC
CDR3: CASSLRTSVGETQYF

size: few
V: TRBV21-1
J: TRBJ2-7
D: -
DNA: TGTGCCAGCAGCACGAATAGCAATGAGCAGTACTTC
CDR3: CASSTNSNEQYF

size: -
V: TRBV20-1
J: TRBJ2-3
D: -
DNA: TGCAGTGCTAGAGGCGTACGGGACTTCTCAGATACGCAGTATTTT
CDR3: CSARGVRDFSDTQYF

size: -
V: TRBV7-9
J: TRBJ2-5
D: -
DNA: TGTGCCAGCAGCTTAAGCTCGAGATCCTACAATGAGCAGTACTTC
CDR3: CASSLSSRSYNEQYF

size: -
V: TRBV7-3
J: TRBJ2-5
D: TRBD2
DNA: TGTGCCAGCAGCCCGGTAGTAGGGACTAGCGGGTACAATGAGCAGTACTTC
CDR3: CASSPVVGTSGYNEQYF

size: -
V: TRBV4-1
J: TRBJ2-3
D: -
DNA: TGCGCCAGCAGCCGGAATAATCGAGGGGCCCGCACAGATACGCAGTATTTT
CDR3: CASSRNNRGARTDTQYF

size: few
V: TRBV6-5
J: TRBJ1-5
D: TRBD1
DNA: TGTGCCAGCAGTCTCCGGGACAGCCCCAATCAGCCCCAGCATTTT
CDR3: CASSLRDSPNQPQHF

size: -
V: TRBV4-2
J: TRBJ2-5
D: TRBD2
DNA: TGTGCCAGCAGCCTGAAGCGGGGGGGAACCGTGTCCCAGTACTTC
CDR3: CASSLKRGGTVSQYF

size: many
V: TRBV7-2
J: TRBJ2-7
D: -
DNA: TGTGCCAGCAGTTTATCGCGAACCTACGAGCAGTACTTC
CDR3: CASSLSRTYEQYF

size: -
V: TRBV15
J: TRBJ2-1
D: -
DNA: TGTGCCACCAGCAGAGATAGGGCCACAGTAACCTACAATGAGCAGTTCTTC
CDR3: CATSRDRATVTYNEQFF

size: once
V: TRBV7-2
J: TRBJ2-7
D: -
DNA: TGTGCCAGCGGCTTAGATAGGGCAGGCGGGTACTTC
CDR3: CASGLDRAGGYF